Shown below are 3 T cell receptor beta chains from a single sample sequenced in a study of identical twins listed by TCRdb under 2016. Library preparation employed 5' RACE. Reads for this sample came from an Illumina HiSeq 2000. TCRdb reanalyzed the raw reads on its own, using fastp at Q25 for trimming and MiXCR for clone calling, and kept in-frame beta chains. Merged by CDR3 protein, the rows form single entries marked with the most common genes and DNA. The sample includes nearly 900,000 distinct CDR3 sequences, with 9% to 15% observed a single time. The top ten hold around 1.5% of the sample. In addition, the sample was reused for a study of yellow fever vaccine responses in identical twins.

The sequencing input was PBMCs. These receptors originate from a woman under 30 in good health.

In this sample, this clonotype turned up many times. The chain carries TRBV5-4 and TRBJ2-1; possible D gene TRBD2, 5 bases. Germline V gives CDR1 SGHNT, CDR2 YYREEE (reference sequence). The CDR3 length is 15 residues. V was clipped by 2 bases and J by 5 bases, with 14 bases between them. DNA for the CDR3: TGTGCCAGCAGCTTACCGGGAACTCATAACAATGAGCAGTTCTTC. It codes for CASSLPGTHNNEQFF.

The sample holds a few counts of this clonotype. The chain combines TRBV6-2 or TRBV6-3 with TRBJ2-5; D assignment may be TRBD1 or TRBD2 (6 bases each). Germline assignment: CDR1 MNHEY and CDR2 SVGEGT. The CDR3 runs 16 residues. V was trimmed by 2 bases and J by 5 bases, leaving 18 bases between them. The DNA of the CDR3 is TGTGCCAGCAGTTACAGGAGGGTTTGGGACAAGGAGACCCAGTACTTC. Protein product: CASSYRRVWDKETQYF.

This clonotype was seen ten or more times. The chain joins TRBV7-9 to TRBJ1-1; no definite D call. The CDR3 sequence is 12 residues long. Germline V lookup: CDR1 SEHNR, CDR2 FQNEAQ (reference sequence). V shed 2 bases and J shed 3 bases, with 4 bases lying between them. The chain's CDR3 is CASSLMDTEAFF. As DNA, the CDR3 is TGTGCCAGCAGCTTAATGGACACTGAAGCTTTCTTT.